Sequencing of this TCR beta chain was carried out in a study of blood T cell repertoires in COVID-19. Across the study: Whether acute or convalescent, the COVID-19 samples came from the United States, Italy and Spain. T cells, B-cell-depleted T cells, or PBMCs provided the cDNA or gDNA that served as material.

Authors' data handling: Counts of nucleated cells, estimated from reference gene primer amplification, were obtained. Using immunoSEQ multiplex PCR, the repertoire was profiled, and TCRdb retains in-frame clones only, with some absent. The V and J calls and clone size were taken over from that table, and D and trimming were inferred from the DNA. The data contain over 100,000 clones, 80% to 85% of them seen just once; the ten biggest clones take up around 8%. This clone was seen just once. The CDR3 contains 13 residues. Germline V gene sequence: CDR1 MDHEN, CDR2 SYDVKM. The V end lost 10 bases, the J end lost 4 bases, and 14 bases lay between the germline ends.

The sequencing input was peripheral blood. V usage is TRBV28 and J usage is TRBJ1-3; a weak D match, TRBD1 (5 bases). The TCR sequence derives from a man between 65 and 85 years old with acute or convalescent COVID-19. The DNA for the CDR3 is TGTGCCACCGACAGCAGGGAAGGAAACACCATATATTTT. Translating gives CATDSREGNTIYF. Supplemented by reference TRBV28 and TRBJ1-3, the full variable domain reads DVKVTQSSRYLVKRTGEKVFLECVQDMDHENMFWYRQDPGLGLRLIYFSYDVKMKEKGDIPEGYSVSREKKERFSLILESASTNQTSMYLCATDSREGNTIYFGEGSWLTVV.